The subject of this entry is one T cell receptor beta chain. The antigen remains undetermined. The data originate from a study of cytomegalovirus exposure and HLA in healthy donors. Amplification used 60 Vbeta primers and 13 Jbeta primers. Using immunoSEQ multiplex PCR, the repertoire was profiled, and TCRdb retains in-frame clones only, with some absent. This sample has about 120,000 clones, with over 8.5% found just once. Broader study findings: The authors later found HLA-associated TCR beta chains more clonally expanded than equally common others.

With V trimmed by 1 base and J by 9 bases, 4 bases remained unmatched. The CDR3 extends over 13 amino acids. Germline V gene sequence: CDR1 GTSNPN, CDR2 SVGIG (reference sequence). Sequenced material: PBMCs. The sequence was obtained from a woman between 40 and 50 years old in good health and CMV-seropositive. V and J are TRBV30 and TRBJ2-2; TRBD1 agrees at 8 bases. This CDR3 reads CAWSAQGARELFF. The DNA of the CDR3 is TGTGCCTGGAGTGCTCAGGGGGCTAGGGAGCTGTTTTTT.